The 3 T cell receptor beta chains in this list originate from one sample, sequenced in a study of cytomegalovirus exposure and HLA in healthy donors. PCR involved 60 Vbeta and 13 Jbeta primers. TCRdb keeps only in-frame clones here, not all; method: immunoSEQ multiplex PCR. Of about 200,000 clones listed, roughly four fifths were seen once; the top ten hold about 1.4%. The source material was PBMCs. The receptors come from a girl under 18 in good health and CMV-seronegative.

V and J are TRBV5-6 and TRBJ1-5; the D is unclear. Germline CDR1 reads SGHDT; CDR2 reads YYEEEE. V gave up 1 base and J gave up 0 bases, with 8 bases separating them. The CDR3 length is 15 residues. This CDR3 is CASSLRRASNQPQHF. The CDR3 coding sequence is TGTGCCAGCAGCTTGAGGCGGGCTAGCAATCAGCCCCAGCATTTT.

The gene calls are TRBV28 and TRBJ1-1, with unresolved D. The CDR3 runs 15 residues. Trimming removed 5 bases at V and 3 bases at J, with 16 bases between. CDR1 is MDHEN and CDR2 is SYDVKM in the germline V gene. The CDR3 sequence: CASSPPKVGDTEAFF. CDR3 DNA: TGTGCCAGCAGTCCCCCAAAAGTAGGAGACACTGAAGCTTTCTTT.

V and J are TRBV11-3 and TRBJ2-1; D not certain. The V gene lost 2 bases and the J gene lost 6 bases, with 14 bases spanning the gap. This CDR3 comprises 15 residues. Germline CDR1 SGHNT, CDR2 YENEEA. CDR3 sequence: CASSLYYQELNEQFF. The CDR3, as DNA: TGTGCCAGCAGCTTATATTATCAGGAACTCAATGAGCAGTTCTTC. Variable domain in full (rest from reference TRBV11-3 and TRBJ2-1): EAGVVQSPRYKIIEKKQPVAFWCNPISGHNTLYWYLQNLGQGPELLIRYENEEAVDDSQLPKDRFSAERLKGVDSTLKIQPAELGDSAVYLCASSLYYQELNEQFFGPGTRLTVL.